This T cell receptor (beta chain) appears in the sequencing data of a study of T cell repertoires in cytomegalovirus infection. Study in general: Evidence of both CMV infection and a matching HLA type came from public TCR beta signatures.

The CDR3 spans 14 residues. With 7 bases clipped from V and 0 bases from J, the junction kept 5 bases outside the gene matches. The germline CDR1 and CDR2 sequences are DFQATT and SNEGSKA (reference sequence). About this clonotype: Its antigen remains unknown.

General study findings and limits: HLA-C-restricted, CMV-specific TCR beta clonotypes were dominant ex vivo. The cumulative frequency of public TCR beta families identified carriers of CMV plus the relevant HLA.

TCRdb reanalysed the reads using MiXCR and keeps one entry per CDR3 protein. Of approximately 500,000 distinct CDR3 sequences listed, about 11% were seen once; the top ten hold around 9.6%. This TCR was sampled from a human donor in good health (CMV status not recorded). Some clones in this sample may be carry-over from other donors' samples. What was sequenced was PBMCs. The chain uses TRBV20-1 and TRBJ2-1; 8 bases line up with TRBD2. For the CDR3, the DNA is TGCAGTGTTCTAGCGGGTAACTCCTACAATGAGCAGTTCTTC. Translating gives CSVLAGNSYNEQFF.